The T cell receptor beta chain under discussion was sequenced for a study of blood T cell repertoires in COVID-19. In the study overall: COVID-19 samples, acute and convalescent, were from the United States, Italy and Spain.

The V segment lost 8 bases and the J segment 4 bases; nucleotides outside the gene matches: 5. Per germline, CDR1 ENHRY and CDR2 SYGVKD. CDR3 length: 14 amino acids. Here immunoSEQ multiplex PCR was the method, and the copy in TCRdb shows in-frame clones only, minus some. The data show about 280,000 clones, about 90% seen once. The genes are TRBV10-3 and TRBJ1-5, with 10 positions matching TRBD1. The sample was peripheral blood. The receptor was derived from a woman aged 25 to 39 who had recovered from COVID-19. DNA of the CDR3: TGTGCCATCGGGACAGGGGTGGGTAATCAGCCCCAGCATTTT. It translates to CAIGTGVGNQPQHF.